The following is a TCR beta chain sequence with its context. Stated treatment: oral pan-JAK inhibitor, 5-10 mg twice daily. Collection of lesional scalp punch biopsies and peripheral blood was performed in alopecia areata patients. This record belongs to a study of CD8+ T cells in alopecia areata. cDNA reverse transcribed from extracted RNA served as the sequencing template. TCRdb keeps only in-frame clones here, not all; method: immunoSEQ multiplex PCR. There are 180,000 or so clones in the sample; less than 70% occur only once, and 11% lies in the top ten. Deletions cut 0 bases from V and 4 bases from J, with 11 bases between. The CDR3 runs to 15 residues. Per the germline V gene, CDR1 is SGDLS and CDR2 is YYNGEE.

J is TRBJ1-5 and V is TRBV9; maybe TRBD1 (6 bases). This TCR was sampled from a human donor with alopecia areata. Sequences were derived from CD8+ T cells sorted from blood, sampled at week 24, from a patient treated with tofacitinib. The CDR3: CASSVDERGNQPQHF. The CDR3 DNA sequence: TGTGCCAGCAGCGTAGATGAGAGGGGGAATCAGCCCCAGCATTTT.